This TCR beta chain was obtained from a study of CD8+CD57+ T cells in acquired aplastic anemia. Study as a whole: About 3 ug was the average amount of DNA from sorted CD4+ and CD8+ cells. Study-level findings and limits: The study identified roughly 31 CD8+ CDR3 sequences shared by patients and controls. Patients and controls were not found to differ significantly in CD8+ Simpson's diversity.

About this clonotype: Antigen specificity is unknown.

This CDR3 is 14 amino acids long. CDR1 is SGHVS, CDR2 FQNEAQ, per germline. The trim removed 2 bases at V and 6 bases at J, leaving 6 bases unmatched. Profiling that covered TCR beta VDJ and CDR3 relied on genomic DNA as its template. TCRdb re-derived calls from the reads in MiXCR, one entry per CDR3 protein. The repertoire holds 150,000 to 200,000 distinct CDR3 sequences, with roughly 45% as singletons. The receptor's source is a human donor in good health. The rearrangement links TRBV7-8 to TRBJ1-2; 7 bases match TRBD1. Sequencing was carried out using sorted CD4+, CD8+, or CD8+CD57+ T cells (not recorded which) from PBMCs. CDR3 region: CASSLPNGQDGYTF. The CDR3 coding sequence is TGTGCCAGCAGCTTACCGAATGGACAGGATGGCTACACCTTC.